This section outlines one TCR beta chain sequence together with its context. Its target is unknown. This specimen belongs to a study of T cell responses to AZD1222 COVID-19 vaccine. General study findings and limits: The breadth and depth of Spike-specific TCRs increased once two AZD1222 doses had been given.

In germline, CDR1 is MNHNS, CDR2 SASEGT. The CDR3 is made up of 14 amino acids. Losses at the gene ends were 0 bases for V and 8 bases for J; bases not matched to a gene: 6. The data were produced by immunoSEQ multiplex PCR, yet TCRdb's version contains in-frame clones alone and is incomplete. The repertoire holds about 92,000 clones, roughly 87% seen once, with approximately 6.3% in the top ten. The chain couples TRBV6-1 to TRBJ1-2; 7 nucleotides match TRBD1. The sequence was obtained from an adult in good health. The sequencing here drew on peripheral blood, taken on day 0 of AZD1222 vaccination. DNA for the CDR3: TGTGCCAGCAGTGAAGCCGGAGGGGGCCGAGGCTACACCTTC. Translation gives CASSEAGGGRGYTF.